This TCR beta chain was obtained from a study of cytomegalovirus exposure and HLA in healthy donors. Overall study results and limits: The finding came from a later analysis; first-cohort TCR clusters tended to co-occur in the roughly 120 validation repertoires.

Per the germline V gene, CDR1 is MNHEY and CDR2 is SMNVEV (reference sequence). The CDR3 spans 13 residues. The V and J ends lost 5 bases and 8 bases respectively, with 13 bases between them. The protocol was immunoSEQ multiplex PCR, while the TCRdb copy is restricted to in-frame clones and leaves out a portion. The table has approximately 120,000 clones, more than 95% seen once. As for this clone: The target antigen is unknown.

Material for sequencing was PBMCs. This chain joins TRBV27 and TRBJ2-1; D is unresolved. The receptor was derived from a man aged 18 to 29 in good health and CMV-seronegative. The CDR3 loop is CASSLRIAYEQFF. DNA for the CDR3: TGTGCCAGCAGTCTACGGATAGCATATGAGCAGTTCTTC.